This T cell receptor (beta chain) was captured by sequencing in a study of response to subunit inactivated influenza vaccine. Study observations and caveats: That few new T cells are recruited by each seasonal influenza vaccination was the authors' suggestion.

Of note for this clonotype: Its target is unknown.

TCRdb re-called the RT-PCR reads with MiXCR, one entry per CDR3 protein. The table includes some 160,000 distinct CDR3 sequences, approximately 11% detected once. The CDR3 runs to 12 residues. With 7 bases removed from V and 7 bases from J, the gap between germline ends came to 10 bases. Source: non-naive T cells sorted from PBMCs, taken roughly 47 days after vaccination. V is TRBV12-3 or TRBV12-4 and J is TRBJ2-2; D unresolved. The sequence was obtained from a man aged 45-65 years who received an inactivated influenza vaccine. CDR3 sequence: CASTSPGGELFF. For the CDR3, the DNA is TGTGCCAGCACCTCCCCCGGCGGGGAGCTGTTTTTT.